These 5 T cell receptor beta chains were all obtained from the same sample, sequenced in a study of shared clonotypes between healthy human individuals. Data came from immunoSEQ multiplex PCR; TCRdb stores just in-frame clones and leaves some out. The sample has 2 million to 2.5 million clones, around 93% seen once. Input material: naive CD4+ T cells from PBMCs. Subset indicated: CD45RA+ positively selected. The source of these receptors is a man between 18 and 29 years old in good health. Some clones in this sample may be carry-over from other donors' samples.

The chain combines TRBV5-1 with TRBJ1-5, with unresolved D. Trimming pared 0 bases from V and 3 bases from J, leaving 7 bases between. Germline-derived CDR1 and CDR2 are SGHRS and YFSETQ. CDR3 length: 14 amino acids. In nucleotides, the CDR3 is TGCGCCAGCAGCTTGGATGGTTACAATCAGCCCCAGCATTTT. It translates to CASSLDGYNQPQHF.

This clone has only a few counts. The chain employs TRBV30 and TRBJ1-1, with D perhaps TRBD1 (6 bases). V dropped 1 base and J dropped 8 bases, with 14 bases sitting between them. CDR1 and CDR2 (germline): GTSNPN, SVGIG (reference sequence). The CDR3 is 13 residues long. DNA for the CDR3: TGTGCCTGGAGTGCCCCCGGGGGGGCGGAAGCTTTCTTT. This translates into CAWSAPGGAEAFF.

The V and J genes are TRBV7-9 and TRBJ1-1, with D possibly TRBD1 on 5 matching bases. Trimming left V 6 bases short and J 1 base short, with 21 bases between. The CDR3 totals 17 residues. The germline gives CDR1 SEHNR, CDR2 FQNEAQ (reference sequence). In DNA, the CDR3 is TGTGCCAGCAGTCCGTTGGGACGGACCCATTCGAACACTGAAGCTTTCTTT. It is translated as CASSPLGRTHSNTEAFF.

The chain links TRBV7-6 to TRBJ2-1; 11 bases align to TRBD2. This CDR3 contains 15 residues. Germline CDR1 reads SGHVS; CDR2 reads FNYEAQ. Trimming removed 5 bases from V and 6 bases from J; junction bases left unmatched: 6. CDR3 residues: CASSLTGTSGNEQFF. The CDR3 bases are TGTGCCAGCAGCCTCACCGGGACTAGCGGCAATGAGCAGTTCTTC.

This clone was detected once. The gene calls are TRBV4-1 and TRBJ2-5; D possibly corresponds to TRBD1 (7 bases). CDR1 is MGHRA, CDR2 YSYEKL, per germline. The ends were cut back, 0 bases at V and 5 bases at J, with 13 bases in the middle. CDR3 size: 15 residues. In DNA, the CDR3 is TGCGCCAGCAGCCAAGATGACAGGGAGGCGGAGACCCAGTACTTC. Its protein product is CASSQDDREAETQYF.